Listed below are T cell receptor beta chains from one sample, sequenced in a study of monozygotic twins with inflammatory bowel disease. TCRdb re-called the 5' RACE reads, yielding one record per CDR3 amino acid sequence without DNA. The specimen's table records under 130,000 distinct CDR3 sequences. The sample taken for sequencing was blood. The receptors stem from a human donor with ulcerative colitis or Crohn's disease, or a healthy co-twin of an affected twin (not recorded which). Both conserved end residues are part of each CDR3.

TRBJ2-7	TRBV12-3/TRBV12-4	CASSNYPEQYF
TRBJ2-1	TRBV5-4	CASSLDAPSGSYNEQFF
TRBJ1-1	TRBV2	CASSPRQVNTEAFF
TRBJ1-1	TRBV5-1	CASSLPERANTEAFF
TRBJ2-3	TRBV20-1	CSAGEAGVTDTQYF
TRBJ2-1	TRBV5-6	CASSLRGRAPNEQFF
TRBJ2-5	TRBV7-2	CASSRDRDSWETQYF
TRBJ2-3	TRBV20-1	CSARQTTTDTQYF
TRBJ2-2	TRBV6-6	CASSPREGELFF
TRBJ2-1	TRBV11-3	CASSWTAAAYNEQFF
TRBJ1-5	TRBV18	CASSPPGGKPQHF
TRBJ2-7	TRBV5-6	CASSLNIYEQYF
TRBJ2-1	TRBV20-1	CSAGRSGVNEQFF
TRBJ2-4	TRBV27	CASSFGQGTGSAKNIQYF
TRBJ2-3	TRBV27	CASSSRGDPRWDTQYF
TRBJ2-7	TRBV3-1	CASSQVGTIGRRLYEQYF
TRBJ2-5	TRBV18	CASSPPSGVETQYF
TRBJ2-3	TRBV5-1	CASSLVFRDTKAQYF